A selection of T cell receptor beta chains follows, all from one sample in a study of shared clonotypes between healthy human individuals. TCRdb's copy holds only in-frame clones and misses some; the assay was immunoSEQ multiplex PCR. In the table there are millions of clones, around nine tenths of which are singletons. Sequenced sample: naive CD4+ T cells sorted from blood. These receptors all come from a man aged 18 to 29 in good health. CDR3s include the opening cysteine and the closing phenylalanine or tryptophan. D genes are given only for firm matches. Clone size is stated in some rows and not others, as once, few, many or a class when expanded.

>.|TRBJ1-6|TRBV14|few
CASSQTGSSPLHF
TGTGCCAGCAGCCAAACGGGGAGTTCACCCCTCCACTTT
>TRBD1|TRBJ1-4|TRBV27|.
CASSLTGIIGEKLFF
TGTGCCAGCAGTTTGACAGGGATAATTGGTGAAAAACTGTTTTTT
>.|TRBJ1-1|TRBV18|.
CASSPNTGMNTEAFF
TGTGCCAGCTCACCAAACACAGGGATGAACACTGAAGCTTTCTTT
>.|TRBJ1-3|TRBV18|.
CASSLPTDRSGNTIYF
TGTGCCAGCTCACTCCCCACCGACAGATCTGGAAACACCATATATTTT
>.|TRBJ1-4|TRBV28|.
CASSVTGTLNEKLFF
TGTGCCAGCAGTGTCACCGGGACCCTTAATGAAAAACTGTTTTTT
>.|TRBJ2-7|TRBV30|.
CAWVDSPGSEQYF
TGTGCCTGGGTTGACTCCCCGGGCTCCGAGCAGTACTTC
>.|TRBJ2-3|TRBV19|.
CASSTAYTQYF
TGTGCCAGTAGTACCGCTTATACGCAGTATTTT
>.|TRBJ1-4|TRBV7-9|.
CASSLAAGPEKLFF
TGTGCCAGCAGCTTAGCGGCAGGGCCAGAAAAACTGTTTTTT
>.|TRBJ1-3|TRBV18|.
CASSPPNTGPRGYF
TGTGCCAGCTCACCTCCGAACACAGGCCCGAGGGGATATTTT
>.|TRBJ1-4|TRBV6-1|.
CASSEARKGSNEKLFF
TGTGCCAGCAGTGAAGCGAGAAAGGGGTCTAATGAAAAACTGTTTTTT
>.|TRBJ2-7|TRBV5-6|.
CASSLGQSYEQYF
TGTGCCAGCAGCTTGGGACAGTCCTACGAGCAGTACTTC
>TRBD1|TRBJ1-2|TRBV6-5|.
CASSYSTGTNYGYTF
TGTGCCAGCAGTTACTCGACAGGGACCAACTATGGCTACACCTTC
>.|TRBJ2-3|TRBV5-1|.
CASRSYAVTDTQYF
TGCGCCAGCAGATCATACGCAGTCACAGATACGCAGTATTTT
>TRBD1|TRBJ2-1|TRBV27|once
CASSPRIGTGRYNEQFF
TGTGCCAGCAGTCCCCGAATCGGGACAGGGAGATACAATGAGCAGTTCTTC
>.|TRBJ2-2|TRBV9|.
CASSGKYQKTGSIPNTGELFF
TGTGCCAGCAGCGGAAAATACCAAAAAACAGGAAGTATTCCGAACACCGGGGAGCTGTTTTTT
>TRBD1|TRBJ1-5|TRBV30|.
CAWSIKRTGTYSNQPQHF
TGTGCCTGGAGCATTAAACGGACAGGTACCTATAGCAATCAGCCCCAGCATTTT
>.|TRBJ2-5|TRBV2|.
CASTSQGGVETQYF
TGTGCCAGCACCTCTCAGGGGGGTGTAGAGACCCAGTACTTC
>.|TRBJ1-6|TRBV5-1|.
CASSLASFANSPLHF
TGCGCCAGCAGCTTGGCCAGTTTCGCCAATTCACCCCTCCACTTT
>.|TRBJ1-3|TRBV5-4|.
CATESGNTIYF
TGTGCCACCGAGTCTGGAAACACCATATATTTT
>.|TRBJ2-5|TRBV18|.
CASSPQLGGLETQYF
TGTGCCAGCTCACCCCAACTTGGGGGGTTAGAGACCCAGTACTTC
>.|TRBJ1-1|TRBV16|once
CASSQPARGQNTEAFF
TGTGCCAGCAGCCAACCCGCCCGAGGACAGAACACTGAAGCTTTCTTT
>.|TRBJ1-6|TRBV5-1|.
CASSIDRPNNSPLHF
TGCGCCAGCAGCATCGACAGACCGAATAATTCACCCCTCCACTTT
>TRBD1|TRBJ1-5|TRBV19|.
CASTRLDRDQYQPQHF
TGTGCCAGTACCCGACTAGACAGGGATCAGTATCAGCCCCAGCATTTT
>TRBD2|TRBJ2-1|TRBV9|.
CASSGGTSGTTYNEQFF
TGTGCCAGCAGCGGAGGGACTAGCGGGACAACTTACAATGAGCAGTTCTTC